Listed below are T cell receptor beta chains from one sample, sequenced in a study of PD-L1 blockade in urothelial cancer. Sequencing used immunoSEQ multiplex PCR; TCRdb keeps in-frame clones, though not all of them. This table holds about 81,000 clones, more than 80% found once. The source material was PBMCs, sampled around atezolizumab (anti-PD-L1) treatment. The origin of the receptors is a woman older than 75 with urothelial cancer. The CDR3 runs from the conserved cysteine through the conserved F or W. A row's size may be missing; if present it is once, few, many or a size class.

CDR3 protein	J gene	clone size	V gene
CASSVATRWSSGRGADTQYF	TRBJ2-3	.	TRBV9
CASSQQGFREKLFF	TRBJ1-4	.	TRBV5-1
CASSSYTEAFF	TRBJ1-1	.	TRBV11-2
CASSRSTGSYGYTF	TRBJ1-2	once	TRBV5-6
CASSQRLAGNNEQFF	TRBJ2-1	.	TRBV19
CASSFQAPYSTDTQYF	TRBJ2-3	.	TRBV5-5
CASSPRQGAAGYTF	TRBJ1-2	.	TRBV9
CASRVQGNFYGYTF	TRBJ1-2	.	TRBV19
CASSYDTNYGYTF	TRBJ1-2	.	TRBV6-5
CASSPSQLSTDTQYF	TRBJ2-3	once	TRBV19
CASTTGGLTEAFF	TRBJ1-1	.	TRBV5-4
CASSLGTVSYNEQFF	TRBJ2-1	few	TRBV7-3
CASSTGGPTQYF	TRBJ2-3	.	TRBV2
CASSSEETQYF	TRBJ2-5	.	TRBV18
CASSPSSGGTSRNTQYF	TRBJ2-3	.	TRBV7-3
CASRGGTGHYGYTF	TRBJ1-2	.	TRBV6-1
CASIAGANTGELFF	TRBJ2-2	once	TRBV30
CASSLRRPLAASGTDTQYF	TRBJ2-3	.	TRBV27